This TCR beta chain was sequenced during a study of shared clonotypes between healthy human individuals. Here immunoSEQ multiplex PCR was the method, and the copy in TCRdb shows in-frame clones only, minus some. The sample lists more than 450,000 clones, around 79% occurring once. In germline, CDR1 is SGDLS, CDR2 YYNGEE. With V trimmed by 0 bases and J by 4 bases, 9 bases remained unmatched. The CDR3 covers 16 residues. Input material: PBMCs. This receptor was taken from a woman aged 40 to 50 in good health. Some clones in this sample may be carry-over from other donors' samples. V gene TRBV9 combines with J gene TRBJ2-5; 7 bases agree with TRBD2. The CDR3 sequence: CASSVGVGGSGETQYF. The CDR3 DNA reads as TGTGCCAGCAGCGTAGGTGTGGGAGGGTCCGGAGAGACCCAGTACTTC.